This T cell receptor (beta chain) was captured in a study of T cells after yellow fever vaccination. CDR1 is SGHDT, CDR2 YYEEEE, per germline. Trimming left V 4 bases short and J 7 bases short, with 10 bases between. The CDR3 loop spans 12 amino acids. This clonotype was recorded at least ten times. TCRdb ran MiXCR on the 5' RACE reads and lists one entry per CDR3 protein. The sample lists around 150,000 distinct CDR3 sequences; about 7% were seen once. The sequencing used CD4+ T cells sorted from PBMCs, collected less than 6 days after the first yellow fever vaccination. V and J are TRBV5-6 and TRBJ2-3, with a weak D call TRBD2 (5 bases). This receptor was taken from a man aged 18 to 29 who received the YFV17D yellow fever vaccine. The CDR3 here is CASSGLANTQYF. CDR3 DNA: TGTGCCAGCAGCGGTTTAGCGAATACGCAGTATTTT.